These 22 T cell receptor beta chains originate from one sample sequenced in a study of shared T cell receptors in the human thymus (dated by TCRdb to the early 2020s). Libraries were built with the immunoSEQ multiplex PCR assay. The immuneACCESS repertoire file appears here via TCRdb, limited to in-frame rearrangements. These files lack a portion of the clones; in checked studies, under half of the deficit traces to unresolved V genes, and the cause of the others is not known. For this sample the table gives fewer than 700,000 clones, of which around 87% were detected only once. The biggest ten clones account for approximately 0.01% of the sample. These sequences were also reported in another study, on human thymus T cells.

The sequencing sample was made of thymocytes. These receptor sequences come from a boy under three years old with a congenital heart defect. Donor details come from another sample of the same person, matched by shared clones.

This clone was seen a single time. The chain employs TRBV28 and TRBJ2-5; no reliable D call. Germline V CDR1 and CDR2: MDHEN, SYDVKM. The CDR3 runs 13 residues. Trimming took off 4 bases at V and 0 bases at J, with 6 bases between the two ends. CDR3 sequence: CASSSADQETQYF. CDR3 in DNA: TGTGCCAGCAGTTCTGCGGACCAAGAGACCCAGTACTTC.

The CDR3 coding sequence is TGTGCCAGCAGTCCCCCGGGACAGGGGAAAGAGGGACAATCTGAGCAGTTCTTC. It codes for CASSPPGQGKEGQSEQFF. This chain links TRBV27 with TRBJ2-1, with TRBD1 matching over 10 bases. Trimming at V came to 5 bases and at J to 9 bases, leaving 19 bases not matched to a gene. The CDR3 spans 18 residues. CDR1 MNHEY and CDR2 SMNVEV come from the germline V gene (reference sequence).

DNA for the CDR3: TGTGCCAGCAGCTTCAGGGCCCGGGAGCCTGGAAACACCATATATTTT. It encodes CASSFRAREPGNTIYF. The J gene is TRBJ1-3, the V gene TRBV5-6, with D maybe TRBD1 (5 bases). The CDR3 is 16 residues long. Trimming cost V 2 bases and J 2 bases, with 14 bases left between them. CDR1 and CDR2 (germline): SGHDT, YYEEEE.

The rearrangement uses TRBV4-3 and TRBJ2-5; 10 nucleotides align to TRBD2. The CDR3 covers 17 residues. Germline CDR1 and CDR2: LGHNA and YSLEER. With V trimmed by 0 bases and J by 1 base, 5 bases remained unmatched. This chain's CDR3 is CASSQDPSGRPQETQYF. The CDR3 bases are TGCGCCAGCAGCCAAGACCCTAGCGGGAGACCCCAAGAGACCCAGTACTTC.

The chain uses TRBV19 and TRBJ2-3; TRBD1 is a possible D gene (5 bases). The CDR3 contains 14 residues. Germline V gene data show CDR1 as LNHDA and CDR2 as SQIVND (reference sequence). Trimming cost V 6 bases and J 2 bases, with 12 bases left between them. The CDR3 protein is CASRRQIHTDTQYF. DNA for the CDR3: TGTGCCAGTAGAAGACAGATCCACACAGATACGCAGTATTTT.

The J gene is TRBJ2-1, the V gene TRBV7-3; perhaps TRBD1 as D (6 bases). CDR3 size: 15 residues. Per germline, CDR1 SGHTA and CDR2 FQGTGA. V was cut by 4 bases and J by 3 bases, with 13 bases left in between. The CDR3 DNA is TGTGCCAGCAGCTCACCGGGACATATCTACAATGAGCAGTTCTTC. Its protein is CASSSPGHIYNEQFF.

The rearrangement links TRBV11-2 to TRBJ2-5; D might be TRBD1 (5 bases). V was pared by 4 bases and J by 1 base, with 19 bases between. CDR3 length equals 17 residues. Germline V gives CDR1 SGHAT, CDR2 FQNNGV. The CDR3 nucleotides read TGTGCCAGCAGCTCCGCCGTCAGGGCGATGGGCCAAGAGACCCAGTACTTC. Residues: CASSSAVRAMGQETQYF.

The chain couples TRBV4-1 to TRBJ2-2; TRBD2 agrees at 9 bases. The CDR3 extends over 17 amino acids. The germline V gene has CDR1 MGHRA and CDR2 YSYEKL. J was trimmed by 0 bases and V by 3 bases; bases with no gene match: 5. In DNA, the CDR3 is TGCGCCAGCAGCCAGGCTAGCGGGACCCCGAACACCGGGGAGCTGTTTTTT. It yields the protein CASSQASGTPNTGELFF.

The CDR3 region has the DNA TGTGCCAGCAGTCTAGGGACAGGGACAAATCAGCCCCAGCATTTT. Translation: CASSLGTGTNQPQHF. This chain connects TRBV27 to TRBJ1-5; 9 bases are a match to TRBD1. Losses at the gene ends were 5 bases for V and 4 bases for J; bases not matched to a gene: 6. CDR3 size: 15 residues. The germline V gene has CDR1 MNHEY and CDR2 SMNVEV (reference sequence).

The J gene is TRBJ2-7, the V gene TRBV28; 8 positions agree with TRBD2. The trim removed 10 bases at V and 0 bases at J, leaving 11 bases unmatched. This CDR3 is built from 15 residues. CDR1 is MDHEN and CDR2 is SYDVKM in the germline V gene. The CDR3 bases are TGTGCCACCGGGTGCGACGGGAGGGCCTCCTACGAGCAGTACTTC. It specifies CATGCDGRASYEQYF.

The rearrangement uses TRBV5-1 and TRBJ2-5, with 8 bases matching TRBD1. Germline lookup yields CDR1 SGHRS and CDR2 YFSETQ. V shed 5 bases and J 0 bases; nucleotides not matched to a gene: 6. The CDR3 sequence is 15 residues long. CDR3 nucleotides: TGCGCCAGCAGTCTTGACAGGGGATACCAAGAGACCCAGTACTTC. This codes for CASSLDRGYQETQYF.

The chain joins TRBV30 to TRBJ1-5; tentative D call: TRBD1 (5 bases). The CDR3 runs to 14 residues. The germline gives CDR1 GTSNPN, CDR2 SVGIG (reference sequence). The germline V and J ends were trimmed by 0 bases and 8 bases, with 14 bases remaining between them. CDR3 protein: CAWSVRGTGEPQHF. The CDR3 nucleotides are TGTGCCTGGAGTGTACGCGGGACCGGTGAGCCCCAGCATTTT.

This chain links TRBV5-6 with TRBJ2-4; the D is unclear. V was pared by 2 bases and J by 0 bases, with 18 bases between. CDR1 SGHDT and CDR2 YYEEEE come from the germline V gene. CDR3 length: 18 residues. CDR3 in amino acids: CASSLAVRRSRAKNIQYF. CDR3 nucleotides: TGTGCCAGCAGCTTAGCAGTCAGGCGTTCACGAGCCAAAAACATTCAGTACTTC.

The CDR3 loop reads CASSSSTGTTDTQYF. In nucleotides, the CDR3 is TGCGCCAGCAGCTCGTCGACAGGGACCACAGATACGCAGTATTTT. The rearrangement links TRBV5-1 to TRBJ2-3; TRBD1 matches 7 bases. The CDR3 extends over 15 amino acids. CDR1 SGHRS and CDR2 YFSETQ come from the germline V gene. Trimming cost V 3 bases and J 2 bases; bases outside gene matches: 6. The whole variable domain, filled in from reference TRBV5-1 and TRBJ2-3, reads KAGVTQTPRYLIKTRGQQVTLSCSPISGHRSVSWYQQTPGQGLQFLFEYFSETQRNKGNFPGRFSGRQFSNSRSEMNVSTLELGDSALYLCASSSSTGTTDTQYFGPGTRLTVL.

This clone appeared once. The V call is TRBV6-1, the J call TRBJ2-1; 9 nucleotides align to TRBD2. Germline CDR1 MNHNS, CDR2 SASEGT. The CDR3 has 17 residues. V lost 3 bases and J lost 0; bases outside the gene matches: 6. The CDR3 DNA reads as TGTGCCAGCAGTGAGTGTAGCGGGAGCCACTCCTACAATGAGCAGTTCTTC. Amino acids: CASSECSGSHSYNEQFF.

CDR3 DNA: TGTGCCAGCAGCTTGGGGCTAGCGGGAGGTACCTACGAGCAGTACTTC. Translation: CASSLGLAGGTYEQYF. The J gene is TRBJ2-7, the V gene TRBV5-8, with 11 bases that match TRBD2. The germline gives CDR1 SGHTS, CDR2 YDEGEE. Trimming at V came to 0 bases and at J to 2 bases, leaving 4 bases not matched to a gene. The CDR3 contains 16 residues.

This sequence joins TRBV15 and TRBJ1-1; TRBD1 aligns across 10 bases. The CDR3 is made up of 18 amino acids. Germline CDR1 LNHNV, CDR2 YYDKDF (reference sequence). V gave up 5 bases and J gave up 1 base; unmatched junction bases: 13. CDR3 sequence reads: CATSGRGQGNSGNTEAFF. The CDR3 DNA reads TGTGCCACCAGCGGTCGGGGACAGGGGAATTCGGGGAACACTGAAGCTTTCTTT.

This chain joins TRBV27 and TRBJ2-2, with 7 positions matching TRBD2. The trim removed 0 bases at V and 4 bases at J, leaving 5 bases unmatched. Germline CDR1 reads MNHEY; CDR2 reads SMNVEV (reference sequence). The CDR3 runs to 16 residues. This CDR3 reads CASSLSCREGTGELFF. The DNA of the CDR3 is TGTGCCAGCAGTTTATCGTGCAGGGAGGGCACCGGGGAGCTGTTTTTT.

This chain uses TRBV4-3 with TRBJ2-1; a possible D gene is TRBD2 (5 bases). The CDR3 consists of 17 residues. Germline V gene lookup returns CDR1 LGHNA and CDR2 YSLEER. V lost 0 bases to trimming and J lost 6 bases, with 18 bases between them. CDR3 coding DNA: TGCGCCAGCAGCCAAGAGAGCGTGAGGGCTCGCCCCAATGAGCAGTTCTTC. Protein product: CASSQESVRARPNEQFF.

The chain has TRBV5-1 and TRBJ2-3, with D unclear. Germline values: CDR1 SGHRS, CDR2 YFSETQ. The CDR3 runs to 17 residues. The V end was cut by 4 bases, the J end by 4 bases, with 22 bases between. The CDR3 loop is CASSPRGERNPPDTQYF. The DNA of the CDR3 is TGCGCCAGCAGCCCGCGAGGTGAACGCAACCCCCCAGATACGCAGTATTTT.

This chain connects TRBV30 to TRBJ2-1, with D maybe TRBD1 (5 bases). Germline V gene sequence: CDR1 GTSNPN, CDR2 SVGIG (reference sequence). V lost 4 bases and J 5 bases, leaving 15 bases between the germline ends. This CDR3 contains 14 residues. Here the CDR3 DNA reads TGTGCCTGGAAGGGGAAGGGTCCCCACAATGAGCAGTTCTTC. Protein sequence: CAWKGKGPHNEQFF.

The count of this clone is one. The rearrangement uses TRBV9 and TRBJ2-1; D unresolved. CDR3 size: 13 residues. V lost 4 bases and J lost 6, with 11 bases in between. The germline gives CDR1 SGDLS, CDR2 YYNGEE. The CDR3 spells CASSPEESNEQFF. In DNA form, the CDR3 reads TGTGCCAGCAGCCCAGAGGAAAGCAATGAGCAGTTCTTC.